The 14 T cell receptor beta chains below come from one sample, sequenced in a study of T cell changes during pregnancy in multiple sclerosis. Data came from immunoSEQ multiplex PCR; TCRdb stores just in-frame clones and leaves some out. This table holds about 100,000 clones, about 90% found once. The specimen comprised peripheral blood, sampled after pregnancy. The receptors stem from a female donor with multiple sclerosis, enrolled in a pregnancy study.

This rearrangement joins TRBV4-3 to TRBJ1-1, with D uncertain. The CDR3 runs 12 residues. CDR1 is LGHNA and CDR2 is YSLEER in the germline V gene. The ends were cut back, 3 bases at V and 4 bases at J, with 6 bases in the middle. CDR3 sequence: CASSQRGTEAFF. CDR3 nucleotides: TGCGCCAGCAGCCAGAGAGGCACTGAAGCTTTCTTT.

The chain links TRBV19 to TRBJ1-5, with D possibly being TRBD1 (5 bases). The CDR3 has 14 amino acids. V lost 5 bases and J 0 bases, leaving 8 bases between the germline ends. Germline V gene data show CDR1 as LNHDA and CDR2 as SQIVND (reference sequence). CDR3 in amino acids: CASSDRFSNQPQHF. CDR3 nucleotides: TGTGCCAGTAGTGACAGATTTAGCAATCAGCCCCAGCATTTT.

This chain links TRBV4-1 with TRBJ2-1, with 8 bases that match TRBD2. Germline values: CDR1 MGHRA, CDR2 YSYEKL. The CDR3 contains 17 residues. V lost 4 bases to trimming and J lost 5 bases; unmatched junction nucleotides: 13. DNA for the CDR3: TGCGCCAGCAGCCCCGGGCCGGGACTAGTAAGAAACAATGAGCAGTTCTTC. It encodes CASSPGPGLVRNNEQFF.

This clone was recorded only once. This chain links TRBV29-1 with TRBJ1-1, with 7 bases matching TRBD1. V was clipped by 7 bases and J by 1 base; unmatched bases: 9. CDR1 and CDR2 from the germline V gene are SQVTM and ANQGSEA. The CDR3 consists of 14 residues. CDR3 loop: CSAKGAGGNTEAFF. CDR3 nucleotide sequence: TGCAGCGCAAAGGGGGCAGGGGGGAACACTGAAGCTTTCTTT.

V usage is TRBV7-3 and J usage is TRBJ1-1; D possibly corresponds to TRBD1 (5 bases). This CDR3 is built from 16 residues. CDR1 is SGHTA, CDR2 FQGTGA, per germline. With 2 bases removed from V and 3 bases from J, the gap between germline ends came to 16 bases. CDR3 DNA: TGTGCCAGCAGCTTAGGGGGAGGAAGCAGCCACACTGAAGCTTTCTTT. The encoded protein is CASSLGGGSSHTEAFF.

This chain joins TRBV7-9 and TRBJ1-4, with 8 positions matching TRBD1. Trimming took 5 bases from V and 7 from J; bases not matched to a gene: 9. Germline CDR1 is SEHNR and CDR2 is FQNEAQ (reference sequence). The CDR3 has 15 residues. The CDR3 spells CASSTRQGMGEKLFF. The CDR3 DNA sequence: TGTGCCAGCAGCACCCGACAGGGGATGGGTGAAAAACTGTTTTTT.

The CDR3 DNA sequence: TGTGCCAGCAAAACTCTAGCGGGGGTCTCCTACGAGCAGTACTTC. Its translation is CASKTLAGVSYEQYF. The V gene is TRBV6-5, the J gene TRBJ2-7, with 10 nucleotides matching TRBD2. CDR3 size: 15 residues. Germline-derived CDR1 and CDR2 are MNHEY and SVGAGI. V was pared by 7 bases and J by 0 bases, with 6 bases of the junction left unmatched.

This clone was recorded once. The V call is TRBV28, the J call TRBJ2-2; possibly TRBD2 for D (5 bases). The CDR3 runs 17 residues. Looked up from germline, CDR1 is MDHEN and CDR2 is SYDVKM. The V end was cut by 2 bases, the J end by 1 base, with 14 bases between. CDR3 sequence: CASSLRGSRLNTGELFF. In nucleotides, the CDR3 is TGTGCCAGCAGTTTACGTGGGAGTCGGCTGAACACCGGGGAGCTGTTTTTT.

J is TRBJ2-7 and V is TRBV6-1; TRBD1 might be the D (6 bases). V dropped 6 bases and J dropped 1 base, with 16 bases sitting between them. The germline V gene has CDR1 MNHNS and CDR2 SASEGT. This CDR3 contains 15 residues. CDR3 protein: CASRKNYRESYEQYF. CDR3 DNA sequence: TGTGCCAGCAGGAAGAATTACAGGGAATCCTACGAGCAGTACTTC.

This chain links TRBV29-1 with TRBJ2-7; 7 positions match TRBD2. This CDR3 has 13 residues. CDR1 is SQVTM and CDR2 is ANQGSEA in the germline V gene. The V segment lost 5 bases and the J segment 2 bases; nucleotides outside the gene matches: 6. The CDR3 protein is CSVSWGTTYEQYF. As DNA, the CDR3 is TGCAGCGTTTCCTGGGGGACTACCTACGAGCAGTACTTC.

The chain combines TRBV29-1 with TRBJ2-3; D might be TRBD1 (6 bases). CDR1 SQVTM and CDR2 ANQGSEA come from the germline V gene. Trimming pared 4 bases from V and 3 bases from J, leaving 11 bases between. This CDR3 region has 13 residues. This CDR3 reads CSVAQGRTDTQYF. The CDR3 DNA reads TGCAGCGTTGCGCAGGGGAGAACAGATACGCAGTATTTT.

The chain is built from TRBV9 and TRBJ2-5; tentatively, D is TRBD2 (5 bases). V was pared by 0 bases and J by 5 bases, with 11 bases between. The CDR3 sequence is 14 residues long. In germline, CDR1 is SGDLS, CDR2 YYNGEE. CDR3 nucleotide sequence: TGTGCCAGCAGCGTAGAAACTAGTACTGAGACCCAGTACTTC. This translates into CASSVETSTETQYF.

CDR3: CASSLTWTGLYEQYF. For the CDR3, the DNA is TGCGCCAGCAGCTTGACTTGGACAGGCCTCTACGAGCAGTACTTC. The chain carries TRBV5-1 and TRBJ2-7; 7 nucleotides line up with TRBD1. The germline CDR1 and CDR2 sequences are SGHRS and YFSETQ. This CDR3 comprises 15 residues. The trim removed 1 base at V and 3 bases at J, leaving 7 bases unmatched.

The V call is TRBV5-1, the J call TRBJ1-4; D uncertain. Trimming took 4 bases from V and 7 from J, leaving 20 bases between them. The CDR3 loop spans 16 amino acids. Germline CDR1 SGHRS, CDR2 YFSETQ. For the CDR3, the DNA is TGCGCCAGCAGCCCCCTTACCCCCAACCCGGGTGAAAAACTGTTTTTT. It is translated as CASSPLTPNPGEKLFF.